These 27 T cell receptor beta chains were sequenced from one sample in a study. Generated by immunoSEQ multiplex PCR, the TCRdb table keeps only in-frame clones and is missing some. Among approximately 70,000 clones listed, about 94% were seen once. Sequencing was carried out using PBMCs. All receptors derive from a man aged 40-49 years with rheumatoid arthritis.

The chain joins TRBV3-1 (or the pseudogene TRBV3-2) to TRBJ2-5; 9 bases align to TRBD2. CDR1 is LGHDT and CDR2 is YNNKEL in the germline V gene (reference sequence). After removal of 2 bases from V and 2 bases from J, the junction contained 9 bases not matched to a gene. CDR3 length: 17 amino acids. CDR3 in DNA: TGTGCCAGCAGCCAAAGCGCTAGCGGGGTAATTCAAGAGACCCAGTACTTC. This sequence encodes CASSQSASGVIQETQYF.

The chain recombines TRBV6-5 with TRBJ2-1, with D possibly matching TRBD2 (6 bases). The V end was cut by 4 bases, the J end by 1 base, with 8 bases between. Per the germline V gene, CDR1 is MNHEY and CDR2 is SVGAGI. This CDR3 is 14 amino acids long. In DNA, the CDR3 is TGTGCCAGCAGTTGGAGGGAATCCTACAATGAGCAGTTCTTC. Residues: CASSWRESYNEQFF.

In nucleotides, the CDR3 is TGTGCCAGCAGCCAAGAGCCTAGCGGGAGGGCCGGAAATGAGCAGTTCTTC. This encodes CASSQEPSGRAGNEQFF. V usage is TRBV4-2 and J usage is TRBJ2-1; the match to TRBD2 covers 12 bases. This CDR3 is built from 17 residues. The V gene end was trimmed by 0 bases and the J gene end by 7 bases; junction bases not matched to a gene: 7. Per germline, CDR1 LGHNA and CDR2 YNFKEQ.

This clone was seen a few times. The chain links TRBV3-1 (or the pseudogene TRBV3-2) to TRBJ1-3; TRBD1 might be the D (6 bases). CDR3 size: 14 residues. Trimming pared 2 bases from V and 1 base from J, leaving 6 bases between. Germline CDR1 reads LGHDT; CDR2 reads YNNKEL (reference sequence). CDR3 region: CASSQQGSGNTIYF. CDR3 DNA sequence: TGTGCCAGCAGCCAACAGGGGTCTGGAAACACCATATATTTT.

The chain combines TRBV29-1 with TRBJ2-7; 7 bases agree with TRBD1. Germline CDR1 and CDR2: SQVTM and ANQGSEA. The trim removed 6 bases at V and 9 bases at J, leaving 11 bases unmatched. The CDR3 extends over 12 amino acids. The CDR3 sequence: CSVTGTVHGQYF. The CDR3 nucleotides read TGCAGCGTAACCGGGACAGTTCATGGGCAGTACTTC.

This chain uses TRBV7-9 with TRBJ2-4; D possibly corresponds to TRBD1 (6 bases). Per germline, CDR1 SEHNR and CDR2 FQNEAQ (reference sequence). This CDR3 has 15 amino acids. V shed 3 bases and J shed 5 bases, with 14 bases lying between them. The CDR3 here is CASSFPGDIQNIQYF. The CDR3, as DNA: TGTGCCAGCAGCTTCCCAGGGGACATTCAAAACATTCAGTACTTC.

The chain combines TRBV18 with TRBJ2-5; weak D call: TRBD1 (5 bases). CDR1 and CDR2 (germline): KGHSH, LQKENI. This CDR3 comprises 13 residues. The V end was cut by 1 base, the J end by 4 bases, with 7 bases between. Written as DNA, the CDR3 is TGTGCCAGCTCACCACGACAGACAGAGACCCAGTACTTC. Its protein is CASSPRQTETQYF.

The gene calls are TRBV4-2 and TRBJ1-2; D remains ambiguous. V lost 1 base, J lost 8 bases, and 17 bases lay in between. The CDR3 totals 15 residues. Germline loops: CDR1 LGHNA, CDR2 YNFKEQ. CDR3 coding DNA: TGTGCCAGCAGCCAAGGAAGGGTTGGGGTAATGGGCTACACCTTC. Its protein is CASSQGRVGVMGYTF.

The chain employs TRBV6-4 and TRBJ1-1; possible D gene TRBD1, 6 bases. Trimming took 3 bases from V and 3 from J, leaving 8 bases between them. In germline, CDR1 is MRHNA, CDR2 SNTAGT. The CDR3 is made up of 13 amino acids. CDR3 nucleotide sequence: TGTGCCAGCAGTGAGTACAGGGACACTGAAGCTTTCTTT. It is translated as CASSEYRDTEAFF.

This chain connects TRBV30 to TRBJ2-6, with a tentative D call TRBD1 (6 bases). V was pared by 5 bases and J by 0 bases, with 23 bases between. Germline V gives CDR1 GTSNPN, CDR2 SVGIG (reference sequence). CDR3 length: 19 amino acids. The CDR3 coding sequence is TGTGCCTGGGGGGTGGGTTGGCAGGGGCTCAACTCTGGGGCCAACGTCCTGACTTTC. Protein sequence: CAWGVGWQGLNSGANVLTF.

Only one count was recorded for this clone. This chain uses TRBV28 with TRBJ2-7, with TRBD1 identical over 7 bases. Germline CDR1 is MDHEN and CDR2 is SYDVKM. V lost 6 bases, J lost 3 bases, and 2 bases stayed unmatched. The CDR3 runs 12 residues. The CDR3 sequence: CASRRQGYEQYF. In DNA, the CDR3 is TGTGCCAGCAGAAGACAGGGCTACGAGCAGTACTTC.

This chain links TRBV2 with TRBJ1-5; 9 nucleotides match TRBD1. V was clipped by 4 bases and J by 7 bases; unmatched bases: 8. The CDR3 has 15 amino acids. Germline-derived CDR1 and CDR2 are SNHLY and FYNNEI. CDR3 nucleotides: TGTGCCAGCAGTGTCGGGACAGGGAGGTACCAGCCCCAGCATTTT. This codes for CASSVGTGRYQPQHF.

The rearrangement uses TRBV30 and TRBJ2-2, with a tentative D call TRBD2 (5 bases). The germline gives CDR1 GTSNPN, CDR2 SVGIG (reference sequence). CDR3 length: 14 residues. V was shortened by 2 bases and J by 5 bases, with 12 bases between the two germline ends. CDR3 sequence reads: CAWSTGSRTGELFF. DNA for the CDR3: TGTGCCTGGAGTACGGGGTCGAGGACCGGGGAGCTGTTTTTT.

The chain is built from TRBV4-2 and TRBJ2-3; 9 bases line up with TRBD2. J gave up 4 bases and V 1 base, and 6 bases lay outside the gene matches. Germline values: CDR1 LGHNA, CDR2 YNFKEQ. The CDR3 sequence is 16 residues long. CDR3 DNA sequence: TGTGCCAGCAGCCAAGGTGGACTAGCGCCGGCAGATACGCAGTATTTT. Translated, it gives CASSQGGLAPADTQYF.

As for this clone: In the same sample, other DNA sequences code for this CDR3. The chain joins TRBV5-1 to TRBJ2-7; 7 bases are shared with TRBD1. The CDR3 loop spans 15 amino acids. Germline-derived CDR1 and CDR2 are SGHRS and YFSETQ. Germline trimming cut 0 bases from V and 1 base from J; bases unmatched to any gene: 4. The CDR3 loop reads CASSLVARGSYEQYF. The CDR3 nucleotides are TGCGCCAGCAGCTTGGTGGCCAGGGGGTCCTACGAGCAGTACTTC.

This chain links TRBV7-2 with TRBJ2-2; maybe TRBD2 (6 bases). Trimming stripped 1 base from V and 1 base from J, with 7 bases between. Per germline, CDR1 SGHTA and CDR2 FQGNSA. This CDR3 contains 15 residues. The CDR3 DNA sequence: TGTGCCAGCAGCTTAGGTAGCGGGAACACCGGGGAGCTGTTTTTT. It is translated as CASSLGSGNTGELFF.

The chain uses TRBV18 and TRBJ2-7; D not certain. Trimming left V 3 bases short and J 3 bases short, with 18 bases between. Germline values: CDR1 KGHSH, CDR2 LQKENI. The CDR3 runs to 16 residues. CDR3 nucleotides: TGTGCCAGCTCACCCCCTAGGGTGGGTGCAAGCTACGAGCAGTACTTC. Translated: CASSPPRVGASYEQYF.

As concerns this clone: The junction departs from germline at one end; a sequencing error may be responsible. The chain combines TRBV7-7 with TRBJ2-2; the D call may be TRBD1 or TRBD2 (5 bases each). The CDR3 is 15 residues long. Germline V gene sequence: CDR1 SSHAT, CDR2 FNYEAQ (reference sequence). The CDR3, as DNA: TGTGCTAGCAGCTTAGGGACCTCCTACACCGGGGAGCTGTTTTTT. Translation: CASSLGTSYTGELFF. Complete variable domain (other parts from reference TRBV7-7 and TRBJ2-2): GAGVSQSPRYKVTKRGQDVTLRCDPISSHATLYWYQQALGQGPEFLTYFNYEAQPDKSGLPSDRFSAERPEGSISTLTIQRTEQRDSAMYRCASSLGTSYTGELFFGEGSRLTVL.

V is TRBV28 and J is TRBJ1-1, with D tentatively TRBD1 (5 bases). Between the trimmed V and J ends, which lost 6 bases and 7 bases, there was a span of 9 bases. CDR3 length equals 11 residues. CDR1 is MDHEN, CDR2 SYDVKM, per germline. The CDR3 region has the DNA TGTGCCAGCAGGGGGACGTTTGAAGCTTTCTTT. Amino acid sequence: CASRGTFEAFF.

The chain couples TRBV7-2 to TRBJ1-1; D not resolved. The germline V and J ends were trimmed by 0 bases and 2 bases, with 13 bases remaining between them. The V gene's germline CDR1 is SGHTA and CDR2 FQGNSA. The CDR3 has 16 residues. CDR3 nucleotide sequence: TGTGCCAGCAGCTTAGCGCGGAGAGGGCCTAACACTGAAGCTTTCTTT. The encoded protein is CASSLARRGPNTEAFF.

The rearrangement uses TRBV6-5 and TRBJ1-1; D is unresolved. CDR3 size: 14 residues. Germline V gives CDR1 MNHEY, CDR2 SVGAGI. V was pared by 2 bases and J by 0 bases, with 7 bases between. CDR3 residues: CASSYGKVNTEAFF. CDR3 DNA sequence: TGTGCCAGCAGTTACGGGAAGGTGAACACTGAAGCTTTCTTT.

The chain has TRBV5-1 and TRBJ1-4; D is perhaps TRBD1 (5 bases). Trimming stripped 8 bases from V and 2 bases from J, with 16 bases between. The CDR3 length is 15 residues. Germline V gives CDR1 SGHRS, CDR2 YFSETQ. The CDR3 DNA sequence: TGCGCCAGTAAAGACAGCCCTCAGACTAATGAAAAACTGTTTTTT. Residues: CASKDSPQTNEKLFF.

CDR3 region: CASSYPPGGTYEQYF. CDR3 in DNA: TGTGCCAGCAGTTACCCTCCCGGCGGGACCTACGAGCAGTACTTC. The chain uses TRBV6-2 or TRBV6-3 and TRBJ2-7; perhaps TRBD2 as D (6 bases). The V and J ends lost 2 bases and 2 bases respectively, with 13 bases between them. Germline CDR1 reads MNHEY; CDR2 reads SVGEGT. The CDR3 sequence is 15 residues long.

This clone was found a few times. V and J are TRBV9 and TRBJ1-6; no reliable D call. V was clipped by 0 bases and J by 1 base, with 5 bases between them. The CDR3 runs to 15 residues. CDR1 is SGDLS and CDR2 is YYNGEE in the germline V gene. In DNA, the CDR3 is TGTGCCAGCAGCGTAGAAGGGTCCTATAATTCACCCCTCCACTTT. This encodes CASSVEGSYNSPLHF.

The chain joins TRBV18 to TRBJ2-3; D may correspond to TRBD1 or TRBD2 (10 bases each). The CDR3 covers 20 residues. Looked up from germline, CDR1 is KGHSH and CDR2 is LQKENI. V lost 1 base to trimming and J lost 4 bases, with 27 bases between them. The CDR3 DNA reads TGTGCCAGCTCACCACGGACAGGGGGTCTGTCTAGCGGGAGCCCAGATACGCAGTATTTT. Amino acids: CASSPRTGGLSSGSPDTQYF. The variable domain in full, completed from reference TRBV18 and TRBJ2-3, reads NAGVMQNPRHLVRRRGQEARLRCSPMKGHSHVYWYRQLPEEGLKFMVYLQKENIIDESGMPKERFSAEFPKEGPSILRIQQVVRGDSAAYFCASSPRTGGLSSGSPDTQYFGPGTRLTVL.

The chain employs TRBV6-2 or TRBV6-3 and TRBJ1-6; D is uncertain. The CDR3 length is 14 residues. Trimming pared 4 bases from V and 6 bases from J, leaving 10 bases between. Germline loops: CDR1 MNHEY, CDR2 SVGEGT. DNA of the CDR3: TGTGCCAGCAGTTCCGGGATGTTTAATTCACCCCTCCACTTT. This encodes CASSSGMFNSPLHF.

The CDR3: CAISEVMGSSSYNSPLHF. The CDR3 DNA reads as TGTGCCATCAGCGAGGTAATGGGTTCGAGCTCCTATAATTCACCCCTCCACTTT. The chain couples TRBV10-3 to TRBJ1-6; D is ambiguous. CDR1 is ENHRY, CDR2 SYGVKD, per germline. The CDR3 length is 18 residues. Trimming removed 6 bases at V and 0 bases at J, with 18 bases between.